This T cell receptor beta chain was observed in a study of blood T cell repertoires in COVID-19. Original data processing: Estimation of nucleated cell counts was performed using reference gene primer amplification. Using immunoSEQ multiplex PCR, the repertoire was profiled, and TCRdb retains in-frame clones only, with some absent. The V and J calls and clone size were taken over from that table, and D and trimming were inferred from the DNA. The data show under 350,000 clones, 86% seen once. Germline V gene lookup returns CDR1 MNHEY and CDR2 SMNVEV (reference sequence). CDR3 length: 16 residues. V lost 1 base and J lost 2, with 11 bases in between. This study enrolled people aged about 18 to 100 from around 26 US geographic areas.

The V call is TRBV27, the J call TRBJ2-2, with D possibly matching TRBD1 (6 bases). The material sequenced was PBMCs or T cells enriched from blood (not recorded which). The source is a woman aged 18-29 years who had recovered from COVID-19. CDR3 sequence: CASSLFQDRNTGELFF. CDR3 nucleotides: TGTGCCAGCAGTTTATTTCAGGACAGAAACACCGGGGAGCTGTTTTTT.